The present entry profiles one TCR beta chain with its context. Its antigen is unknown. At the DNA level, this CDR3 is encoded by other sequences in the same sample as well. The sample is drawn from a study of beta chain features in type 1 diabetes. The CDR3 consists of 15 residues. Trimming removed 0 bases at V and 0 bases at J, with 8 bases between. The germline V gene encodes CDR1 GTSNPN and CDR2 SVGIG (reference sequence). General observations from the study: TCRB CDR3s were moderately but significantly shorter in Type 1 diabetes patients in all four CD4+ subsets.

Expressed TCRB transcripts were sequenced, since all the RNA that had been isolated was reverse transcribed. Sequencing used immunoSEQ multiplex PCR; TCRdb keeps in-frame clones, though not all of them. The table records roughly 240,000 clones, less than 30% of them present only once. The source of this sequence is a woman aged 25 to 39 with type 1 diabetes. The specimen sequenced was naive CD4+ T cells from blood. The rearrangement links TRBV30 to TRBJ1-4; unclear D gene. The chain's CDR3 is CAWSVGGATNEKLFF. The CDR3 coding sequence is TGTGCCTGGAGTGTAGGAGGAGCAACTAATGAAAAACTGTTTTTT.